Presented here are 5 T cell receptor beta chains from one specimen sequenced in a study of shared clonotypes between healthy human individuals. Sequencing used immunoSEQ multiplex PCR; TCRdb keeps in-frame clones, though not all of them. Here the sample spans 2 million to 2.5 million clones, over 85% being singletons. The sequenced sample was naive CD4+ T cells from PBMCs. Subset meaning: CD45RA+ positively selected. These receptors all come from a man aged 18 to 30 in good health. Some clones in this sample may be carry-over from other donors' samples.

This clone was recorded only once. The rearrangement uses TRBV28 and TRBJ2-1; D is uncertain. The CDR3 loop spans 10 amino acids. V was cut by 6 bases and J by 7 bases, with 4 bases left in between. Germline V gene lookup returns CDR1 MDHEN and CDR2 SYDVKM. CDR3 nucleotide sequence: TGTGCCAGCAGCCAAAATGAGCAGTTCTTC. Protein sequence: CASSQNEQFF.

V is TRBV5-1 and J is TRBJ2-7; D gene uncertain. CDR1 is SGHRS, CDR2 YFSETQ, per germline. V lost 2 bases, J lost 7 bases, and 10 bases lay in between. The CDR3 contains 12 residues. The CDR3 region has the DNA TGCGCCAGCAGCTTTTCCCCGCCGGAGCAGTACTTC. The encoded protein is CASSFSPPEQYF.

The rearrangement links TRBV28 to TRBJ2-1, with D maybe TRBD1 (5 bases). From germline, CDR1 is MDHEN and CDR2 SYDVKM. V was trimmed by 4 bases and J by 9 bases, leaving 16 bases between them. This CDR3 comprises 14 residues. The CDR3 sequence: CASSSYRTTGEQFF. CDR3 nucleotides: TGTGCCAGCAGTTCCTACAGGACAACCGGTGAGCAGTTCTTC.

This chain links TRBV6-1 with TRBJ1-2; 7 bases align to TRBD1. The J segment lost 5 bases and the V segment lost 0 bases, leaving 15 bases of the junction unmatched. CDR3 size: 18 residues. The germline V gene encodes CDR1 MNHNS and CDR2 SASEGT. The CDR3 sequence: CASSEAERGDREYYGYTF. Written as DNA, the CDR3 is TGTGCCAGCAGTGAAGCAGAAAGAGGTGACAGGGAATATTATGGCTACACCTTC.

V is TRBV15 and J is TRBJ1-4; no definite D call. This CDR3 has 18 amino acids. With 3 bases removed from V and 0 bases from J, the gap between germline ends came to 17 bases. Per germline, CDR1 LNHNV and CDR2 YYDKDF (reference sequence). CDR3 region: CATSRAGPPFPTNEKLFF. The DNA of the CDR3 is TGTGCCACCAGCAGGGCGGGTCCCCCGTTTCCAACTAATGAAAAACTGTTTTTT.